This is a list of T cell receptor beta chains from one sample in a study of blood T cell repertoires in COVID-19. The repertoire was sequenced with immunoSEQ multiplex PCR; TCRdb's copy has only in-frame clones and lacks some. In the table there are about 190,000 clones, roughly 80% of which are singletons. The sequenced sample consisted of peripheral blood. Receptor source: a man aged 45-60 years who had recovered from COVID-19. The CDR3 runs from the conserved cysteine through the conserved F or W. Each record gives: V gene, D gene, J gene, CDR3 length, clone size, CDR3 DNA, CDR3 protein. The D gene is left open where the match is weak. Only some rows state a clone size, as once, few, many or a class for expanded clones.

TRBV4-1	TRBD1	TRBJ1-1	15	.	TGCGCCAGCAGCGCCGGACAGGGGGCGAGCACTGAAGCTTTCTTT	CASSAGQGASTEAFF
TRBV7-8	.	TRBJ2-7	15	.	TGTGCCAGCAGCTCCTCAGGGCTCATGCCTTACGAGCAGTACTTC	CASSSSGLMPYEQYF
TRBV4-3	TRBD2	TRBJ2-2	18	.	TGCGCCAGCAGCCAAGGACTAGCGGGGGGCGCGAACACCGGGGAGCTGTTTTTT	CASSQGLAGGANTGELFF
TRBV7-2	TRBD1	TRBJ1-5	14	few	TGTGCCAGCAGCTTATGGGGGACAGGTACGCCCCAGCATTTT	CASSLWGTGTPQHF
TRBV18	TRBD1	TRBJ1-2	12	.	TGTGCCAGCTCCCCAACAGGGGGCGGCTACACCTTC	CASSPTGGGYTF
TRBV4-3	TRBD1	TRBJ1-4	14	.	TGCGCCAGCAGCCGGGGACAGTACAATGAAAAACTGTTTTTT	CASSRGQYNEKLFF
TRBV5-4	.	TRBJ1-3	14	once	TGTGCCAGCAGCGTACAGGGTATCAGAAACACCATATATTTT	CASSVQGIRNTIYF
TRBV7-9	TRBD2	TRBJ2-2	17	.	TGTGCCAGCAGCCGCCGGGCGGGAGGAAGGAACACCGGGGAGCTGTTTTTT	CASSRRAGGRNTGELFF
TRBV20-1	TRBD2	TRBJ2-1	16	.	TGCAGTGCTAGTGCGGCTAGCGGGACGTTGGGGAATGAGCAGTTCTTC	CSASAASGTLGNEQFF
TRBV20-1	.	TRBJ2-3	12	.	TGCAGTGCTAGTCCCGCGCCAGGTACGCAGTATTTT	CSASPAPGTQYF
TRBV7-2	.	TRBJ1-5	13	few	TGTGCCAGCAGCTTAGTCGGGGTTCAGCCCCAGCATTTT	CASSLVGVQPQHF
TRBV5-1	.	TRBJ2-2	14	.	TGCGCCAGCAGCTTGGACTCGAACACCGGGGAGCTGTTTTTT	CASSLDSNTGELFF
TRBV12-5	.	TRBJ1-4	14	.	TGTGCTAGTGGTGCTTACAGGGAGAATGAAAAACTGTTTTTT	CASGAYRENEKLFF
TRBV5-4	.	TRBJ2-3	17	.	TGTGCCAGCAGCCCGGAACTAGTTGGAGCACTGGTTTATACGCAGTATTTT	CASSPELVGALVYTQYF
TRBV24-1	TRBD1	TRBJ1-4	18	.	TGTGCCACCAGTGGGTCCTCCCTGGGACAGTCCCAGAATGAAAAACTGTTTTTT	CATSGSSLGQSQNEKLFF
TRBV10-2	.	TRBJ1-1	13	.	TGCGCCAGCAGGGCTGGGGGCGTCACTGAAGCTTTCTTT	CASRAGGVTEAFF
TRBV1	.	TRBJ1-1	17	.	TGCACCAGCAGCCAGGACAGGGCTTACAAGATGAACACTGAAGCTTTCTTT	CTSSQDRAYKMNTEAFF
TRBV21-1	.	TRBJ1-5	13	few	TGTGCCAGCAGAACAGGGTGCAATCAGCCCCAGCATTTT	CASRTGCNQPQHF
TRBV7-9	.	TRBJ1-4	13	few	TGTGCCAGCAGCTCCGGGGGAAGTGAAAAACTGTTTTTT	CASSSGGSEKLFF
TRBV7-9	TRBD2	TRBJ2-3	15	.	TGTGCCAGCAGCTTAGGCTCGGGAGGGCCGGGAACGCAGTATTTT	CASSLGSGGPGTQYF
TRBV2	TRBD1	TRBJ2-2	13	.	TGTGCCAGCAGCGACAGGGCCACCGGGGAGCTGTTTTTT	CASSDRATGELFF
TRBV2	.	TRBJ2-7	16	.	TGTGCCAGCAGTGAAGGAGGGAGGCGTCACTCCTACGAGCAGTACTTC	CASSEGGRRHSYEQYF
TRBV19	TRBD2	TRBJ2-1	15	few	TGTGCCAGTAGTAATAGCGGGAGGAACTACAATGAGCAGTTCTTC	CASSNSGRNYNEQFF
TRBV7-8	TRBD1	TRBJ1-5	15	.	TGTGCCAGCAGCCTGGGACAGGGGGCCGGTCAGCCCCAGCATTTT	CASSLGQGAGQPQHF
TRBV29-1	.	TRBJ2-7	14	.	TGCAGCGCCTCCTCCACTAGCATGGCCTACGAGCAGTACTTC	CSASSTSMAYEQYF
TRBV4-3	.	TRBJ1-1	14	few	TGCGCCAGCAGCCAAGCCGGGAAGAACACTGAAGCTTTCTTT	CASSQAGKNTEAFF
TRBV4-3	TRBD2	TRBJ2-3	15	few	TGCGCCAGCAGCCCCATGAGTGGGGGGGCAGATACGCAGTATTTT	CASSPMSGGADTQYF
TRBV10-3	.	TRBJ1-5	16	.	TGTGCCATCAGTGATCACAAAGGACAGAGCAATCAGCCCCAGCATTTT	CAISDHKGQSNQPQHF
TRBV28	.	TRBJ1-5	13	.	TGTGCCAGTTCCAGGGGTCTGCGACAGCCCCAGCATTTT	CASSRGLRQPQHF
TRBV7-2	.	TRBJ2-3	19	few	TGTGCCAGCAGCAGAACCCCCAGGGGCGGATTAGCTGAGACAGATACGCAGTATTTT	CASSRTPRGGLAETDTQYF
TRBV19	.	TRBJ2-7	16	once	TGTGCCAGTAGTATAGGCGGCGGGGACAGTACCTACGAGCAGTACTTC	CASSIGGGDSTYEQYF
TRBV19	.	TRBJ2-2	14	.	TGTGCCAGTAGTCCCGGACAGCCAGTTTGGGAGCTGTTTTTT	CASSPGQPVWELFF
TRBV28	TRBD2	TRBJ2-1	13	.	TGTGCCAGCAGTTTTCTAGCGGGGGCTGAGCAGTTCTTC	CASSFLAGAEQFF
TRBV10-3	.	TRBJ1-4	14	.	TGTGCCATCAGTGAGGGCTCAACTAATGAAAAACTGTTTTTT	CAISEGSTNEKLFF
TRBV27	TRBD1	TRBJ2-2	14	few	TGTGCCAGCAGTCTACAGGGGTCCACTGGGGAGCTGTTTTTT	CASSLQGSTGELFF
TRBV12-5	TRBD2	TRBJ2-2	15	.	TGTGCTAGTGGTTCCGGGACTAGCGGGAGCTGGGAGCTGTTTTTT	CASGSGTSGSWELFF
TRBV3-1/TRBV3-2	TRBD2	TRBJ2-5	15	few	TGTGCCAGCAGTCGGGGACTAGCGTTACAAGAGACCCAGTACTTC	CASSRGLALQETQYF
TRBV18	.	TRBJ1-1	12	.	TGTGCCAGCTCCCAGGAGAACACTGAAGCTTTCTTT	CASSQENTEAFF
TRBV19	TRBD1	TRBJ2-7	15	.	TGTGCCAGTAGTATGACAGGGGCGCTCTCCTACGAGCAGTACTTC	CASSMTGALSYEQYF
TRBV11-1	.	TRBJ2-3	16	.	TGTGCCAGCAGCCGGCGGCTAGCGTCTAGCACAGATACGCAGTATTTT	CASSRRLASSTDTQYF
TRBV18	.	TRBJ2-3	14	.	TGTGCCAGCTCCGTTGGGAGTTGGGCAGATACGCAGTATTTT	CASSVGSWADTQYF
TRBV19	.	TRBJ1-5	15	few	TGTGCCAGCCGACAGGACCACTATAGCAATCAGCCCCAGCATTTT	CASRQDHYSNQPQHF
TRBV7-8	TRBD1	TRBJ2-3	15	.	TGTGCCAGCAGCAGCCCGGGACAGAAAACAGATACGCAGTATTTT	CASSSPGQKTDTQYF
TRBV5-6	TRBD1	TRBJ2-7	14	many	TGTGCCAGCAGCTACGGTCCAGGGGGCGGCGAGCAGTACTTC	CASSYGPGGGEQYF
TRBV5-4	.	TRBJ2-1	13	.	TGTGCCAGCAGCTTTCCACAGGGCTATGAGCAGTTCTTC	CASSFPQGYEQFF
TRBV3-1/TRBV3-2	TRBD2	TRBJ2-6	18	.	TGTGCCAGCAGCCAGGGGCCGACTAGCTTCTCTGGGGCCAACGTCCTGACTTTC	CASSQGPTSFSGANVLTF
TRBV7-2	.	TRBJ2-2	12	.	TGTGCCAGCAGCCCTCCCCCCGGGGAGCTGTTTTTT	CASSPPPGELFF
TRBV7-9	.	TRBJ1-3	16	.	TGTGCCAGCAGCCCCCAGAGGGAGAGCTCTGGAAACACCATATATTTT	CASSPQRESSGNTIYF
TRBV24-1	TRBD1	TRBJ2-2	17	.	TGTGCCACCAGTGACAGGGTGACAGGGGGGACCACCGGGGAGCTGTTTTTT	CATSDRVTGGTTGELFF